This TCR beta chain is drawn from a study of tumor-infiltrating lymphocytes in primary liver carcinoma. The overall study: Per sample, productive TCRbeta reads numbered roughly 3.5 to 7.13 million, similar across tissue types. Study findings and constraints: Tumor region pairs overlapped more than did tumor-adjacent and tumor-blood pairs. Tumor specimens were characterized by a significantly higher top-250-clone fraction than blood (p = 0.039).

Remarks on this clonotype: Its target is unknown.

Per germline, CDR1 GTSNPN and CDR2 SVGIG (reference sequence). The CDR3 runs to 15 residues. Trimming removed 0 bases from V and 0 bases from J, with 9 bases in between. From 400 to 550 ng total RNA, TCR beta cDNA was generated with a primer in the constant region. Three nested multiplex PCR rounds of slightly modified ARM-PCR generated TCR beta libraries. It was with TRBV1-TRBV30 forward primers and a C-beta reverse primer that the first two PCR rounds were run, at 10 cycles each. In TCRdb, the multiplex PCR reads were re-called with MiXCR into one record per CDR3 protein. The profile covers approximately 310,000 distinct CDR3 sequences, with 55% to 65% appearing a single time and around 9.5% taken by the ten largest. Unsorted whole blood supplied the blood RNA, and germline DNA was isolated too. Roughly 4.2 milliliters of peripheral blood were drawn presurgically.

V gene TRBV30 combines with J gene TRBJ2-1; a weak D match, TRBD1 (5 bases). The sequence was obtained from a man in his forties with primary liver carcinoma and hepatitis B virus infection. Sequencing was carried out using peripheral blood. CDR3 residues: CAWSVRGNSYNEQFF. Written as DNA, the CDR3 is TGTGCCTGGAGTGTAAGGGGCAACTCCTACAATGAGCAGTTCTTC.